The rows below give T cell receptor beta chains drawn from one sample of a study of blood T cell repertoires in COVID-19. The data were produced by immunoSEQ multiplex PCR, yet TCRdb's version contains in-frame clones alone and is incomplete. The data contain approximately 310,000 clones, roughly 88% of them singletons. The sequenced material came from PBMCs or T cells enriched from blood (not recorded which). All receptors come from a man aged 25-45 years who had recovered from COVID-19. Each CDR3 is given with its conserved first and last residue. A D gene is named only where the DNA matches it firmly. Clone sizes are given selectively: once, few, many, or a class where the clone is expanded.

D	V	J	size	DNA	CDR3
NA	TRBV4-2	TRBJ1-5	NA	TGTGCCAGCAGCCAACCGCAGGGGAATCAGCCCCAGCATTTT	CASSQPQGNQPQHF
TRBD1	TRBV6-6	TRBJ1-1	NA	TGTGCCAGCAGTAAGACAAGCGACAGGGTCAACACTGAAGCTTTCTTT	CASSKTSDRVNTEAFF
TRBD2	TRBV4-2	TRBJ2-3	NA	TGTGCCAGCAGCCAAGAGTCCTCGGGGGGGTACACAGATACGCAGTATTTT	CASSQESSGGYTDTQYF
TRBD1	TRBV6-5	TRBJ1-2	NA	TGTGCCAGCTCCGGGACAGGTTTAATACGGGGCTACACCTTC	CASSGTGLIRGYTF
NA	TRBV3-1/TRBV3-2	TRBJ2-7	few	TGTGCCAGCAGCCAAGGTACGGGAGTCTACGAGCAGTACTTC	CASSQGTGVYEQYF
NA	TRBV6-2/TRBV6-3	TRBJ1-4	NA	TGTGCCAGCAGTTACAAGCGGCAAGGTGAAAAACTGTTTTTT	CASSYKRQGEKLFF
NA	TRBV6-1	TRBJ2-2	NA	TGTGCCAGCAGTGATGGGGGGGGCGTCGCCGGGGAGCTGTTTTTT	CASSDGGGVAGELFF
TRBD1	TRBV19	TRBJ1-5	NA	TGTGCCAGCGCCGACAGGGGGCGATCTAGTCAGCCCCAGCATTTT	CASADRGRSSQPQHF
TRBD2	TRBV5-1	TRBJ2-1	NA	TGCGCCAGCAGCTTGGCTAGCGGGGGGTCCTACAATGAGCAGTTCTTC	CASSLASGGSYNEQFF
NA	TRBV10-3	TRBJ2-7	once	TGTGCCATCAGCAGAGACAGCTACGAGCAGTACTTC	CAISRDSYEQYF
TRBD2	TRBV29-1	TRBJ2-5	NA	TGCAGCGTTGGCGGCCGCCCGGGGGGGCTCCAAGAGACCCAGTACTTC	CSVGGRPGGLQETQYF
TRBD2	TRBV7-2	TRBJ2-2	NA	TGTGCCACCCCGGGCGGGGGGGCAGGCGGGGAGCTGTTTTTT	CATPGGGAGGELFF
TRBD1	TRBV6-4	TRBJ1-2	NA	TGTGCCAGCAGAGGTAATCAGGACAGGGAAGCCTATGGCTACACCTTC	CASRGNQDREAYGYTF
NA	TRBV29-1	TRBJ2-7	NA	TGCAGCGTTGAAGAGGGCGCCGACAGATACGAGCAGTACTTC	CSVEEGADRYEQYF
NA	TRBV3-1/TRBV3-2	TRBJ1-1	NA	TGTGCCAGCAGCAATTGGGGGAGGCAGGCTTTCTTT	CASSNWGRQAFF
NA	TRBV2	TRBJ2-1	NA	TGTGCCAGCAGTAAGGACTACTCGAATTTGGAGCAGTTCTTC	CASSKDYSNLEQFF
TRBD2	TRBV30	TRBJ2-5	NA	TGTGCCTGGACTAGCGGGGCCCTCGGGGGGACCCAGTACTTC	CAWTSGALGGTQYF
TRBD1	TRBV11-2	TRBJ1-2	NA	TGTGCCAGCAGCGAGGGGACAGTCCTAGGAGATGGCTACACCTTC	CASSEGTVLGDGYTF